One T cell receptor beta chain is described in this entry. No cognate antigen has been identified for it. No much larger clone exists at a distance of one base, and base qualities are not known. These data come from a study of blood T cell repertoires in COVID-19 (dated by TCRdb to 2019 to 2021). A note on the overall study: Samples from collaborators originated in the United States, Italy and Spain and spanned both the acute and convalescent phases of COVID-19. The prospective study material was composed of cDNA or gDNA derived from T cells, B-cell-depleted T cells, or PBMCs. The samples were drawn from the first 160 participants of the ongoing ImmuneRACE study and from 1,254 subjects provided by 6 global collaborators. Subjects who had been exposed to COVID-19, were actively infected with it, or had recovered from it provided the deeply sampled blood TCRbeta repertoires that made up the dataset. Nearly every sample came with metadata listing a de-identified subject ID, COVID-19 status, age in years and sex. The repertoires were made available in a free public database intended to serve as a resource for research on the immune response to SARS-CoV-2. Where HLA class I and class II types were available, the types were taken from metadata supplied by the sample provider, not from assay-based typing.

In the prospective study, participants were roughly 18 to 95 years old, resided in about two dozen geographic areas of the United States, and were enrolled through a virtual design. In the prospective study, participants were assigned to cohorts based on the clinical history participants reported in a screening survey and a study questionnaire. ImmuneRACE Cohort 3 recovered participants were defined by two consecutive negative NP/OP PCR tests, healthcare professional clearance, or symptom resolution. In the prospective study, mobile phlebotomists collected whole blood, serum and a nasopharyngeal or oropharyngeal swab from each participant. Prospective study participants could optionally give additional blood draws and questionnaires over an approximately two-month period. Prospective study blood samples were shipped either frozen or at room temperature before DNA extraction. TCRbeta CDR3 regions were amplified from genomic DNA by means of the immunoSEQ Assay, a bias-controlled multiplex PCR. On the authors' methods: The number of nucleated cells in each sample was estimated by amplification of reference gene primers within the assay. Sequence reads were collapsed and filtered to measure the absolute abundance of every unique TCRbeta CDR3 rearrangement. For each sample, productive Simpson clonality was calculated as the square root of Simpson's diversity index across productive rearrangements. The source is immuneACCESS, and TCRdb retained only in-frame sequences with V and J called. Part of the clones is not carried over; for the studies checked, unresolved V genes explain less than half of this, and the remainder is unexplained. V, J and clone size reflect that table, while D and trimming were determined from the DNA. This sample has hundreds of thousands of clones in its table, and approximately 92% of those were observed once. 0.9% to 1.1% of the sample is held by the ten biggest clonotypes.

The research as a whole found: How much clinical and demographic metadata was included differed by source and by participant, and the metadata was provided uncurated.

Sequencing input: PBMCs or T cells enriched from blood (not recorded which). The sequence came from a man aged 18 to 35 who had recovered from COVID-19.

The CDR3 amino acid sequence is: CASSVARRAIGLADSYEQYF. The bases read TGTGCCAGCAGCGTAGCTCGAAGGGCGATAGGGCTAGCGGACTCCTACGAGCAGTACTTC. The rearranged segments are TRBV9 and TRBJ2-7; 7 central nucleotides agree with TRBD2. Clipping removes 0 bases from V and 0 bases from J, with 18 as the unmatched junction base count. Reading from cysteine to phenylalanine, the CDR3 counts 20 amino acids. This entry keeps only the CDR3 DNA: 60 bases, framed from base 1. CDR1 and CDR2 are drawn from the germline V gene: SGDLS, YYNGEE.